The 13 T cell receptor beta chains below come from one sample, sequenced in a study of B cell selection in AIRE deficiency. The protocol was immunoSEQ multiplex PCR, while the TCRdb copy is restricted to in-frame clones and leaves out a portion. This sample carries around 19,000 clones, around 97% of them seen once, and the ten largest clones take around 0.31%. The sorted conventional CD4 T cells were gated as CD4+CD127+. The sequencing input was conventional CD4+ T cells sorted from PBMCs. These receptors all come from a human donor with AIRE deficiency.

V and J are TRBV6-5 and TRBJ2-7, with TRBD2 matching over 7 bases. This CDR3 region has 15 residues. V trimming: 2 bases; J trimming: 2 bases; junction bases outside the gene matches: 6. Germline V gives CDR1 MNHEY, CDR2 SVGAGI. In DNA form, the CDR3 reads TGTGCCAGCAGTTACCAACCCGCGGGAGCCTACGAGCAGTACTTC. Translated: CASSYQPAGAYEQYF.

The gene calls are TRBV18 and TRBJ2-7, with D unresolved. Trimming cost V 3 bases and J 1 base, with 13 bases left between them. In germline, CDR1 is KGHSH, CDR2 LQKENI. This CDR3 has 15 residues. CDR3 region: CASSPNGVGSYEQYF. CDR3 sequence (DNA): TGTGCCAGCTCACCGAACGGAGTAGGTTCCTACGAGCAGTACTTC.

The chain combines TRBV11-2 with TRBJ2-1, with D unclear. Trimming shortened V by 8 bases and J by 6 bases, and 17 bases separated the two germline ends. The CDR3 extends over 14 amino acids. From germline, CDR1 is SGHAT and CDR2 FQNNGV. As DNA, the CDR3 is TGTGCCAGCGCAATGCCGGCTCCCCGCAATGAGCAGTTCTTC. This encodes CASAMPAPRNEQFF.

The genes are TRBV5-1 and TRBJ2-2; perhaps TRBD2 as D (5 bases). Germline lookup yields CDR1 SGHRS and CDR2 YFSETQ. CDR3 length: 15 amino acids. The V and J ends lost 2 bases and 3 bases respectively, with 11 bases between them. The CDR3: CASSFRGLHTGELFF. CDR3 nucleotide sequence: TGCGCCAGCAGCTTCCGAGGGCTTCACACCGGGGAGCTGTTTTTT. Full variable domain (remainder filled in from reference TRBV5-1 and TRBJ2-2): KAGVTQTPRYLIKTRGQQVTLSCSPISGHRSVSWYQQTPGQGLQFLFEYFSETQRNKGNFPGRFSGRQFSNSRSEMNVSTLELGDSALYLCASSFRGLHTGELFFGEGSRLTVL.

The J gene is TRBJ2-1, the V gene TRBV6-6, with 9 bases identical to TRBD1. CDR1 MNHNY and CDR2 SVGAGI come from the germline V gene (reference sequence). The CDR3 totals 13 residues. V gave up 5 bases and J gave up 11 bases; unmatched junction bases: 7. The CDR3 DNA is TGTGCCAGCAGTCCCGGGACAGGGCAGAAGCAGTTCTTC. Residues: CASSPGTGQKQFF.

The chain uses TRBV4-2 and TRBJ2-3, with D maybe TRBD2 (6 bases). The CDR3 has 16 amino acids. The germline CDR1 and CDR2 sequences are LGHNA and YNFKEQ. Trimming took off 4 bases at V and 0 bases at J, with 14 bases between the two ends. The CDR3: CASSRKQAGSTDTQYF. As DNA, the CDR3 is TGTGCCAGCAGCCGAAAGCAGGCGGGAAGCACAGATACGCAGTATTTT.

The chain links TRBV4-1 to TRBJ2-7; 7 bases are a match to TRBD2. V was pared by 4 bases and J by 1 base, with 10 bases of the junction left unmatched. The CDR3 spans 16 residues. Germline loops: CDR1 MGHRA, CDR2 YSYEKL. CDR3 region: CASSLAISGTSYEQYF. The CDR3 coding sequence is TGCGCCAGCAGCCTAGCCATCAGCGGGACGTCCTACGAGCAGTACTTC.

The CDR3 loop is CASSVGGINEQFF. The CDR3 DNA follows: TGTGCCAGCAGCGTAGGCGGGATTAATGAGCAGTTCTTC. V and J are TRBV9 and TRBJ2-1, with a tentative D call TRBD2 (6 bases). This CDR3 has 13 residues. V was pared by 0 bases and J by 7 bases, with 8 bases between. The V gene's germline CDR1 is SGDLS and CDR2 YYNGEE. The variable domain in full, completed from reference TRBV9 and TRBJ2-1, reads DSGVTQTPKHLITATGQRVTLRCSPRSGDLSVYWYQQSLDQGLQFLIQYYNGEERAKGNILERFSAQQFPDLHSELNLSSLELGDSALYFCASSVGGINEQFFGPGTRLTVL.

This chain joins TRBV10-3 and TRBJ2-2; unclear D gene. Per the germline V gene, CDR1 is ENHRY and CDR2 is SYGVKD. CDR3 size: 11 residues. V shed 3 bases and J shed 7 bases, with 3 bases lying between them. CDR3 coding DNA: TGTGCCATCAGTGAAGTCGGGGAGCTGTTTTTT. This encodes CAISEVGELFF.

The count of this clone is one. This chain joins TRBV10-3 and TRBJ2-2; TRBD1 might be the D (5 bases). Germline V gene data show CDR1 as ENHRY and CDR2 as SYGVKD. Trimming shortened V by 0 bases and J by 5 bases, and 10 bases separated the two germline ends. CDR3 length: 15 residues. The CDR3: CAISESQGRTGELFF. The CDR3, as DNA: TGTGCCATCAGTGAGTCGCAGGGAAGGACCGGGGAGCTGTTTTTT.

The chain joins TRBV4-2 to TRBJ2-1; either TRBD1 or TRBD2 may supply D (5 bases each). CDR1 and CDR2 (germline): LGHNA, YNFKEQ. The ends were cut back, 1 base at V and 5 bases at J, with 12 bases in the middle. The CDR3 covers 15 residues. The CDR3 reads CASSQAPRGDNEQFF. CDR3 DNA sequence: TGTGCCAGCAGCCAAGCCCCCCGAGGGGACAATGAGCAGTTCTTC.

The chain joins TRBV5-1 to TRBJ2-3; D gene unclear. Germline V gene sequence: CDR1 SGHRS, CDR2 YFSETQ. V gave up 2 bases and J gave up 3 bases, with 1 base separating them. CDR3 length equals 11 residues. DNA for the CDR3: TGCGCCAGCAGCTTTACAGATACGCAGTATTTT. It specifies CASSFTDTQYF.

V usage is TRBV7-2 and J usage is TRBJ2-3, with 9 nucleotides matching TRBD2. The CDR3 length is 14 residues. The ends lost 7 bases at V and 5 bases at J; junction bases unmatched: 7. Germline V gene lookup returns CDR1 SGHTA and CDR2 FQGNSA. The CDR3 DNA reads TGTGCCAGCACCCCCGCGGGGGGGATAGATACGCAGTATTTT. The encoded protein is CASTPAGGIDTQYF. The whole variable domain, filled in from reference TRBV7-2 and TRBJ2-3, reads GAGVSQSPSNKVTEKGKDVELRCDPISGHTALYWYRQSLGQGLEFLIYFQGNSAPDKSGLPSDRFSAERTGGSVSTLTIQRTQQEDSAVYLCASTPAGGIDTQYFGPGTRLTVL.